This is a list of T cell receptor beta chains from one sample in a study of radiation and T cells in renal cell carcinoma. Clones were read by immunoSEQ multiplex PCR, and TCRdb kept only the in-frame ones, dropping some. This table holds roughly 130,000 clones, around four fifths found once. Material: blood, obtained from a patient whose treatment included radiotherapy and nephrectomy. These receptors were obtained from a woman aged 60-75 years with renal cell carcinoma. The CDR3 runs from the conserved cysteine through the conserved F or W. The order of the fields is J gene, clone size, D gene, V gene, CDR3 DNA, CDR3 protein. The D gene is left open where the match is weak. Rows give clone size only sometimes, using once, few, many, or a class for an expanded clone.

TRBJ2-2 NA NA TRBV19 TGTGCCAGTAGCCCACAGGGCGCCGGGGAGCTGTTTTTT CASSPQGAGELFF
TRBJ2-7 NA TRBD1 TRBV28 TGTGCCAGCAGTTTGCTACACCGAACAGGGGGCGTCACCTACGAGCAGTACTTC CASSLLHRTGGVTYEQYF
TRBJ1-2 NA NA TRBV28 TGTGCCAGCGGGAGACCCGACGGTTCCTATGGCTACACCTTC CASGRPDGSYGYTF
TRBJ2-1 NA NA TRBV2 TGTGCCAGCAGGACAGGCATTTACAATGAGCAGTTCTTC CASRTGIYNEQFF
TRBJ1-1 NA TRBD1 TRBV7-3 TGTGCCAGCAGCCTAGACAGGGTCCGCCGAAATGAAGCTTTCTTT CASSLDRVRRNEAFF
TRBJ1-1 NA NA TRBV19 TGTGCCAGTAGTATCGAGGGCACTGAAGCTTTCTTT CASSIEGTEAFF
TRBJ2-1 once TRBD1 TRBV25-1 TGTGCCAGCAGTGAATTTCCCCAGGGGGTCCACAATGAGCAGTTCTTC CASSEFPQGVHNEQFF
TRBJ2-7 NA NA TRBV6-1 TGTGCCAGCAGTGCGGACAGCTACGAGCAGTACTTC CASSADSYEQYF
TRBJ1-2 NA TRBD1 TRBV19 TGTGCCAGTAGGGACCGACAGGGGACGCGTGACTATGGCTACACCTTC CASRDRQGTRDYGYTF
TRBJ2-1 NA NA TRBV9 TGTGCCAGCAGCGTACGATGGGAGAACAATGAGCAGTTCTTC CASSVRWENNEQFF
TRBJ1-6 few NA TRBV7-3 TGTGCCAGCAGCATCGACGTCTCCTATAATTCACCCCTCCACTTT CASSIDVSYNSPLHF
TRBJ2-7 NA NA TRBV5-6 TGTGCCAGCAGCTTGAACTTCAACGAGCAGTACTTC CASSLNFNEQYF
TRBJ2-5 NA NA TRBV27 TGTGCCAGCAGTTCCTGGGGGCCCGGCCAAGAGACCCAGTACTTC CASSSWGPGQETQYF
TRBJ1-4 NA NA TRBV10-3 TGTGCCATCAGTCCCCGGGTAGGGGGGAATGAAAAACTGTTTTTT CAISPRVGGNEKLFF
TRBJ1-1 NA NA TRBV19 TGTGCCAGTAGACGAGATGGGGGTTCGAACACTGAAGCTTTCTTT CASRRDGGSNTEAFF
TRBJ2-5 few NA TRBV6-6 TGTGCCAGCAGTTACCCGGGGCCACAAGAGACCCAGTACTTC CASSYPGPQETQYF
TRBJ1-3 NA NA TRBV2 TGTGCCAGCAGTGAAGTATGGGCGATCTCTGGAAACACCATATATTTT CASSEVWAISGNTIYF
TRBJ2-5 NA NA TRBV25-1 TGTGCCAGCAGCGCCACAGGGTCGGAGACCCAGTACTTC CASSATGSETQYF
TRBJ1-3 NA TRBD1 TRBV10-3 TGTGCCATCAGTACAGGGGGTACTGGAAACACCATATATTTT CAISTGGTGNTIYF